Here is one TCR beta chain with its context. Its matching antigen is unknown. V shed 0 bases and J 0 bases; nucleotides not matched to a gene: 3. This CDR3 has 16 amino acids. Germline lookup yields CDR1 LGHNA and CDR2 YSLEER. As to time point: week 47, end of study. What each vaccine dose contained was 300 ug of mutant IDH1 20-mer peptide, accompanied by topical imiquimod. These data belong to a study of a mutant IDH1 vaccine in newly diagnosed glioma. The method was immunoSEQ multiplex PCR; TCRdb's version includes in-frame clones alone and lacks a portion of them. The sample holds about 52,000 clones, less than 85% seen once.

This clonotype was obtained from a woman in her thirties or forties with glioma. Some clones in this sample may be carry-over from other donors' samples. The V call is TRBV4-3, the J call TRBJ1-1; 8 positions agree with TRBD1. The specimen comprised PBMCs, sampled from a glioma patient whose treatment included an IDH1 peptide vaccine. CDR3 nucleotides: TGCGCCAGCAGCCAAGACAGGGGGCCTTTGAACACTGAAGCTTTCTTT. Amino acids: CASSQDRGPLNTEAFF.